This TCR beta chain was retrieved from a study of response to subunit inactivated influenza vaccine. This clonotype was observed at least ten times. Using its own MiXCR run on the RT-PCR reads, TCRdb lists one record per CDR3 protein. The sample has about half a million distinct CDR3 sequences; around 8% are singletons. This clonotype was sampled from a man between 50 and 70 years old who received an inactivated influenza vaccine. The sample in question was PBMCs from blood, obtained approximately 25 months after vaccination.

The CDR3: CASNVAANTGELFF. The CDR3 DNA is TGCGCCAGCAACGTGGCAGCTAACACCGGGGAGCTGTTTTTT. The J gene is TRBJ2-2, the V gene TRBV5-1; no firm D call. From germline, CDR1 is SGHRS and CDR2 YFSETQ. There are 14 residues in the CDR3. Trimming took 6 bases from V and 2 from J, leaving 11 bases between them.